The rows below give T cell receptor beta chains drawn from one sample of a study of regulatory T cells in long-lasting Graves disease. TCRdb reanalysed the multiplex PCR reads using MiXCR and keeps one entry per CDR3 protein. The repertoire has roughly 450,000 distinct CDR3 sequences, less than 25% of them found once; the top ten carry 7% to 10%. This material consisted of peripheral blood mononuclear cells (PBMCs), taken when the disease was refractory, from a patient treated with antithyroid drugs. The receptor source for this set is a female donor with Graves disease. Each CDR3 is given with its conserved first and last residue. A D gene is named only where the DNA matches it firmly. Some rows have no size entry. The others give once, few or many, or a class for an expanded clone.

d_call,v_call,clone_size,j_call,cdr3_aa,cdr3_nt
-,TRBV5-4,few,TRBJ1-2,CASSYQGTTYGYTF,TGTGCCAGCAGCTATCAGGGAACAACCTATGGCTACACCTTC
-,TRBV7-2,-,TRBJ1-4,CASSLPRQPAVEKLFF,TGTGCCAGCAGCTTACCACGACAGCCGGCGGTGGAAAAACTGTTTTTT
-,TRBV12-3/TRBV12-4,-,TRBJ2-1,CASSPGRGGYNEQFF,TGTGCCAGCAGCCCGGGCCGGGGCGGCTACAATGAGCAGTTCTTC
TRBD2,TRBV7-3,many,TRBJ2-7,CASSSEGVTSDEQYF,TGTGCCAGCAGCTCCGAAGGGGTTACTAGCGACGAGCAGTACTTC
TRBD1,TRBV30,-,TRBJ2-1,CAWSTGTASYNEQFF,TGTGCCTGGAGTACCGGGACAGCTTCCTACAATGAGCAGTTCTTC
TRBD1,TRBV20-1,many,TRBJ1-4,CSARDSRATNEKLFF,TGCAGTGCACGGGACAGCCGAGCAACTAATGAAAAACTGTTTTTT
TRBD2,TRBV27,once,TRBJ2-7,CASSLFRGLAGAQRAEQYF,TGTGCCAGCAGTTTATTCCGAGGACTAGCGGGAGCCCAGAGGGCCGAGCAGTACTTC
-,TRBV7-9,few,TRBJ1-1,CASSLASKGTEAFF,TGTGCCAGCAGCTTAGCGTCGAAGGGGACTGAAGCTTTCTTT
-,TRBV11-3,few,TRBJ1-1,CASSPDGKPFF,TGTGCCAGCAGCCCCGATGGGAAACCTTTCTTT
TRBD1,TRBV28,many,TRBJ2-7,CASSLVGQAYEQYF,TGTGCCAGCAGTTTAGTGGGACAGGCGTACGAGCAGTACTTC
TRBD1,TRBV28,many,TRBJ2-7,CASTLDRGQDEQYF,TGTGCCAGCACCCTGGACAGGGGGCAGGACGAGCAGTACTTC
TRBD2,TRBV7-9,-,TRBJ2-5,CASSLVLWTSGRPYQETQYF,TGTGCCAGCAGCTTAGTGCTGTGGACTAGCGGGAGACCATACCAAGAGACCCAGTACTTC
-,TRBV7-9,many,TRBJ1-2,CASSITGNGYTF,TGTGCCAGCAGCATAACAGGGAATGGCTACACCTTC
-,TRBV29-1,many,TRBJ2-7,CSVDQGGIHEQYF,TGCAGCGTTGATCAGGGGGGCATCCACGAGCAGTACTTC